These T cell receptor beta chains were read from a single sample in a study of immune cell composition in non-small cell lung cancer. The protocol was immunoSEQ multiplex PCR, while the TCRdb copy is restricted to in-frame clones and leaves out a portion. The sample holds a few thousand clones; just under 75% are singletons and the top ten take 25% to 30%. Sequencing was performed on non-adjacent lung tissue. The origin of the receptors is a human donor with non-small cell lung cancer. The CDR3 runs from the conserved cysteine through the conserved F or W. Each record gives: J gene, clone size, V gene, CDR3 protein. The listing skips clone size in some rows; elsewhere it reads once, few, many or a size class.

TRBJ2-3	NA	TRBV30	CAWSSGDRGADTQYF
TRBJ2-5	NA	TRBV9	CASSGSYGKRQETQYF
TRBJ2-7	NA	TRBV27	CASSSGTGGAKSEQYF
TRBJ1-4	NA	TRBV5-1	CASSLGGQFEKLFF
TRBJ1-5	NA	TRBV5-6	CASSFRASNQPQHF
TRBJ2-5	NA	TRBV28	CASSPGLAAPLQETQYF
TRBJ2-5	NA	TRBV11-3	CASSLGSGVGETQYF
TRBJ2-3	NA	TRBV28	CASSRGTGGTDTQYF
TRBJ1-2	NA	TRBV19	CASSIDRRGRYGYTF
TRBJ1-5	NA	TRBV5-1	CASSRTGLGNQPQHF
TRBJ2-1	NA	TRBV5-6	CASSFTGLVREQFF
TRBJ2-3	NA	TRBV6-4	CASSDSVGRGTDTQYF
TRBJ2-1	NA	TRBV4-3	CASSQGPAGGPMDEQFF
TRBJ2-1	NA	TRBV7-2	CASSFGGSSYNEQFF
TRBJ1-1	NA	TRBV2	CASSEVTGGITEAFF
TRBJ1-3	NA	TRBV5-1	CASSLVSARSGNTIYF
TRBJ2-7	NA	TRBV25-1	CASGNSGRTYDEQYF
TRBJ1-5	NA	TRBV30	CACSKTGNGQPQHF
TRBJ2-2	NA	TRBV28	CASRPFLAGGGTGELFF
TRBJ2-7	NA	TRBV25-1	CASRASGPVYEQYF
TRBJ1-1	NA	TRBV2	CASSEEGLYRARTEAFF
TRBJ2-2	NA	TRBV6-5	CASSPPSVYTGELFF
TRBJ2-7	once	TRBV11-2	CASSFGREQYF
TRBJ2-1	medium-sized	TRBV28	CASSLPPGLAEVSSYNEQFF
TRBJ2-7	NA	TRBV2	CASIKQESSYEQYF
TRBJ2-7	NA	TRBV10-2	CASSERTDYEQYF
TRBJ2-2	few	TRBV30	CAWLEHTGELFF
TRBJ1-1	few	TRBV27	CASSSRRGRNTEAFF
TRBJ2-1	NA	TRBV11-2	CASSSGDVANNEQFF
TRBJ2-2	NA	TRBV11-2	CASSPQGTGELFF
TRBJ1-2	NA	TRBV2	CASSRVGTGGRGYTF
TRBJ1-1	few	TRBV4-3	CASSMEAGGSGGNTEAFF
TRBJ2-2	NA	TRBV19	CASSGQGAGDTGELFF
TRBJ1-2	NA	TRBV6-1	CASSVSPSQNYGYTF
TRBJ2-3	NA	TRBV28	CATLADSGGDTQYF
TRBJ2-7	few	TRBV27	CASSLRGTAYEQYF
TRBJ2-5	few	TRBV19	CASSIGRLSWQETQYF
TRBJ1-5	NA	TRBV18	CASSPTGQGSNQPQHF
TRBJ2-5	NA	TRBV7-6	CASSWTAGETQYF
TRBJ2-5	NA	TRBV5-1	CASSFGTLQETQYF
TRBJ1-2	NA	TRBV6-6	CASRTRETGLGYGYTF
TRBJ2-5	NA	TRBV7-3	CASSLTGREGLGLQETQYF
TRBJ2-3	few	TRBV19	CASRVTSGKDTQYF
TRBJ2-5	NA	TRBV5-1	CASSFGSGKETQYF
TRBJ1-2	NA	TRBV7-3	CASSLYAGNYGYTF
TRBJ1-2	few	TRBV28	CASSLLGTDYGYTF
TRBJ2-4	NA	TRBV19	CASSMAQAKNIQYF